This T cell receptor (beta chain) was found in a study of T cells after posttransplantation cyclophosphamide. Findings of the study overall: Donor-recipient repertoire similarity was low at 1-2 months, rising over year one.

This related bone marrow graft donor gave peripheral blood on the day of marrow donation. Only in-frame clones appear in the TCRdb table, and some are missing; sequencing was by immunoSEQ multiplex PCR. Observed in the sample are approximately 35,000 clones, none of them singletons. This clone came up a few times. Its matching antigen is unknown. The receptor comes from a woman aged 25 to 45 in good health and a related stem cell transplant donor. The sequenced material came from PBMCs.

The CDR3 reads CASMLRLAGGPASTDTQYF. Written as DNA, the CDR3 is TGTGCCAGCATGTTAAGACTAGCGGGAGGACCCGCTAGCACAGATACGCAGTATTTT. The chain combines TRBV2 with TRBJ2-3; 13 nucleotides align to TRBD2. This CDR3 region has 19 residues. Germline CDR1 is SNHLY and CDR2 is FYNNEI. J lost 0 bases, V lost 7 bases, and 13 bases had no gene match.